The text below deals with one T cell receptor (beta chain). As yet, its antigen is unknown. Sequencing used immunoSEQ multiplex PCR; TCRdb keeps in-frame clones, though not all of them. The sample lists hundreds of thousands of clones; about nine tenths were seen once. This specimen comes from a study of cytomegalovirus exposure and HLA in healthy donors. Study-level results: Researchers catalogued some 160 TCR beta chains as cytomegalovirus-associated. Published work reported that the classifier diagnosed cytomegalovirus status with high specificity and sensitivity. Among TCR sequences, most were rare, though some public TCRs appeared in many donors.

V lost 6 bases to trimming and J lost 4 bases; unmatched junction nucleotides: 10. Germline V gives CDR1 LNHDA, CDR2 SQIVND (reference sequence). The CDR3 totals 15 residues. Donors came from a validation cohort of over a hundred subjects, distinct from the first 666-subject cohort. Specimen: PBMCs. This sequence originates from a woman younger than 30 in good health and CMV-seronegative. V usage is TRBV19 and J usage is TRBJ1-1; 8 nucleotides agree with TRBD1. For the CDR3, the DNA is TGTGCCAGTAGCCAGGACAGGGATCCTAGCACTGAAGCTTTCTTT. As protein: CASSQDRDPSTEAFF.